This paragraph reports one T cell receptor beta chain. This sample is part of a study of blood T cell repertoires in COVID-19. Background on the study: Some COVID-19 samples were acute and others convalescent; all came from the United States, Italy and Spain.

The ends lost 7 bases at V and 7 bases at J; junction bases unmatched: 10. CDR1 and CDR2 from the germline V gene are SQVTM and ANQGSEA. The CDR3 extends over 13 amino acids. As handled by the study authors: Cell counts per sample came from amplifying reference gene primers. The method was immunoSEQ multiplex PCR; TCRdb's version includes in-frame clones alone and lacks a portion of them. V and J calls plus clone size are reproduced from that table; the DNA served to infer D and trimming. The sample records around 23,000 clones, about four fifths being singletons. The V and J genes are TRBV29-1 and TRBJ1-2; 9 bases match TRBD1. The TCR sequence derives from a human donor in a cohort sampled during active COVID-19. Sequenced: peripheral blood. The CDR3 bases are TGCAGCGCTGGGACAGGGAAATCAATTGGCTACACCTTC. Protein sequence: CSAGTGKSIGYTF.